Shown below are 13 T cell receptor beta chains from a single sample sequenced in a study of T cell changes during pregnancy in multiple sclerosis. Measured with immunoSEQ multiplex PCR; TCRdb has only the in-frame clones, and not every one. The data hold just under 65,000 clones, with about nine tenths observed a single time. Sequenced here: peripheral blood, sampled in the second trimester of pregnancy. Receptors originate from a female donor in good health, enrolled as a control in a pregnancy study.

CDR3 nucleotides: TGCAGCGTTTTTCTAGCGCAAGAGACCCAGTACTTC. This gives the protein CSVFLAQETQYF. V is TRBV29-1 and J is TRBJ2-5; TRBD2 might be the D (6 bases). The germline V and J ends were trimmed by 5 bases and 2 bases, with 9 bases remaining between them. The CDR3 is 12 amino acids. Germline V lookup: CDR1 SQVTM, CDR2 ANQGSEA.

About this clone: The germline gene is not matched at one end of the junction; a read error may be the cause. The chain carries TRBV6-1 and TRBJ2-4; 7 nucleotides agree with TRBD2. Germline V gives CDR1 MNHNS, CDR2 SASEGT. The CDR3 is 13 residues long. The CDR3 coding sequence is TGTGCCAGCAGAACCCTGGGGGGGATCAACTCAAACTTC. Translating it yields CASRTLGGINSNF.

The V gene is TRBV6-5, the J gene TRBJ2-1, with a tentative D call TRBD1 (5 bases). Germline V gene lookup returns CDR1 MNHEY and CDR2 SVGAGI. The V gene lost 5 bases and the J gene lost 12 bases, with 17 bases spanning the gap. The CDR3 loop spans 13 amino acids. Written as DNA, the CDR3 is TGTGCCAGCAGTCCCCCCGGTAGGGGTGGGCAGTTCTTC. It codes for CASSPPGRGGQFF.

V and J are TRBV6-1 and TRBJ2-7; 7 bases align to TRBD1. The length of the CDR3 is 13 residues. The germline CDR1 and CDR2 sequences are MNHNS and SASEGT. The trim removed 7 bases at V and 3 bases at J, leaving 6 bases unmatched. The DNA of the CDR3 is TGTGCCAGCACTAAGACAGGGAACTACGAGCAGTACTTC. It specifies CASTKTGNYEQYF.

This clone was observed once. The chain has TRBV7-9 and TRBJ1-6; 8 bases are a match to TRBD1. After removal of 1 base from V and 10 bases from J, the junction contained 6 bases not matched to a gene. Germline-derived CDR1 and CDR2 are SEHNR and FQNEAQ (reference sequence). This CDR3 is built from 15 residues. This CDR3 is CASSLGRTGQSPLHF. In DNA form, the CDR3 reads TGTGCCAGCAGCTTAGGGCGGACAGGGCAGTCACCCCTCCACTTT.

The V call is TRBV7-9, the J call TRBJ1-3; TRBD1 agrees at 9 bases. The CDR3 contains 16 residues. Looked up from germline, CDR1 is SEHNR and CDR2 is FQNEAQ (reference sequence). J lost 3 bases, V lost 7 bases, and 10 bases had no gene match. CDR3 region: CASTFSTGGIGNTIYF. CDR3 nucleotide sequence: TGTGCCAGCACCTTCTCGACAGGGGGAATTGGAAACACCATATATTTT. Using reference TRBV7-9 and TRBJ1-3 for the parts outside the CDR3, the full variable domain is DTGVSQNPRHKITKRGQNVTFRCDPISEHNRLYWYRQTLGQGPEFLTYFQNEAQLEKSRLLSDRFSAERPKGSFSTLEIQRTEQGDSAMYLCASTFSTGGIGNTIYFGEGSWLTVV.

This chain uses TRBV7-9 with TRBJ2-7, with 13 bases that match TRBD2. V gave up 5 bases and J gave up 5 bases; unmatched junction bases: 3. This CDR3 is 14 amino acids long. Germline CDR1 reads SEHNR; CDR2 reads FQNEAQ (reference sequence). The DNA for the CDR3 is TGTGCCAGCAGCCTGGGGACTAGCGGGAACGAGCAGTACTTC. It encodes CASSLGTSGNEQYF.

This chain connects TRBV4-1 to TRBJ2-2, with 12 bases aligning to TRBD2. CDR1 and CDR2 from the germline V gene are MGHRA and YSYEKL. The CDR3 extends over 18 amino acids. The V and J ends lost 4 bases and 8 bases, in that order; junction bases with no gene match: 14. CDR3 amino acids: CASSREASGGAVGGELFF. The DNA of the CDR3 is TGCGCCAGCAGCCGGGAGGCTAGCGGGGGGGCCGTCGGGGGGGAGCTGTTTTTT.

This clone has just one count. The V and J genes are TRBV5-1 and TRBJ2-3, with 8 bases aligning to TRBD1. In germline, CDR1 is SGHRS, CDR2 YFSETQ. V shed 4 bases, J shed 4 bases, and the junction held 5 bases outside the gene matches. This CDR3 spans 14 amino acids. The DNA for the CDR3 is TGCGCCAGCAGCCTGGACAGGGCGTCAGATACGCAGTATTTT. Protein: CASSLDRASDTQYF.

This rearrangement joins TRBV13 to TRBJ1-1; D is unresolved. This CDR3 comprises 15 residues. Trimming removed 5 bases from V and 1 base from J, with 14 bases in between. Germline V CDR1 and CDR2: PRHDT, FYEKMQ (reference sequence). The CDR3 nucleotides are TGTGCCAGCAGCCCAACCTCCGAGGCGAACACTGAAGCTTTCTTT. It is translated as CASSPTSEANTEAFF. Complete variable domain (other parts from reference TRBV13 and TRBJ1-1): AAGVIQSPRHLIKEKRETATLKCYPIPRHDTVYWYQQGPGQDPQFLISFYEKMQSDKGSIPDRFSAQQFSDYHSELNMSSLELGDSALYFCASSPTSEANTEAFFGQGTRLTVV.

The J gene is TRBJ2-3, the V gene TRBV28; 16 bases fit TRBD2. The junction had 4 bases not matched to a gene; V was cut back by 6 bases and J by 7 bases. Germline values: CDR1 MDHEN, CDR2 SYDVKM. The CDR3 is 15 amino acids. The CDR3 region is CASSGTSGRVYTQYF. DNA of the CDR3: TGTGCCAGCAGCGGGACTAGCGGGAGGGTGTATACGCAGTATTTT.

This clone showed up just once. This chain connects TRBV19 to TRBJ2-1; TRBD2 aligns across 10 bases. From germline, CDR1 is LNHDA and CDR2 SQIVND (reference sequence). The CDR3 contains 16 residues. V lost 3 bases, J lost 0 bases, and 2 bases stayed unmatched. This CDR3 reads CASSMSSGGSYNEQFF. The CDR3 region has the DNA TGTGCCAGTAGTATGTCTAGCGGGGGCTCCTACAATGAGCAGTTCTTC.

J is TRBJ2-1 and V is TRBV13; TRBD2 matches at 7 bases. CDR3 length: 15 residues. Trimming at V came to 0 bases and at J to 4 bases, leaving 3 bases not matched to a gene. Germline assignment: CDR1 PRHDT and CDR2 FYEKMQ (reference sequence). CDR3 loop: CASSLGGREYNEQFF. The CDR3 region has the DNA TGTGCCAGCAGCTTAGGAGGGAGGGAGTACAATGAGCAGTTCTTC.